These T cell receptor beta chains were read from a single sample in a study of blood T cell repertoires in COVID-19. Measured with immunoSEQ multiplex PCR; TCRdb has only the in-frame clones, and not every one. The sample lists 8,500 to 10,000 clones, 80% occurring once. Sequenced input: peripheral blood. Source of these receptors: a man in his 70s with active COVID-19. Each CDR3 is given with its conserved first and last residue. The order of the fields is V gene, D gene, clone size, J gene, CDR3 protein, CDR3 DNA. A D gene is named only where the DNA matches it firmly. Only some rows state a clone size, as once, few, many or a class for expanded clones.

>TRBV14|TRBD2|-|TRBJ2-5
CASSQEGRGTQYF
TGTGCCAGCAGCCAAGAAGGGAGGGGAACCCAGTACTTC
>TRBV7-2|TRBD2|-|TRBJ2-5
CASSLELAGGAGQETQYF
TGTGCCAGCAGCTTAGAATTAGCGGGAGGGGCGGGACAAGAGACCCAGTACTTC
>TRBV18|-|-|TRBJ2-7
CASSRPGGAKGEQYF
TGTGCCAGCTCACGCCCTGGGGGCGCCAAGGGGGAGCAGTACTTC
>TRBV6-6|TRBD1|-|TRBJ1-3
CASSRAGRTGRLGNTIYF
TGTGCCAGCAGTCGAGCGGGGAGGACAGGCCGACTAGGAAACACCATATATTTT
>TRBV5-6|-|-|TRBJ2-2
CASSWLSGELFF
TGTGCCAGCAGTTGGTTGAGCGGGGAGCTGTTTTTT
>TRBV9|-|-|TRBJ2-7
CASSESGEYGDEQYF
TGTGCCAGCAGCGAGTCAGGGGAGTACGGGGACGAGCAGTACTTC
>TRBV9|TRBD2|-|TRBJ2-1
CASSPRLAGHHNEQFF
TGTGCCAGCAGCCCCCGACTAGCGGGACACCACAATGAGCAGTTCTTC
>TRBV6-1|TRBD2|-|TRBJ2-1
CASSELAGGSEQFF
TGTGCCAGCAGTGAGTTAGCGGGAGGAAGTGAGCAGTTCTTC
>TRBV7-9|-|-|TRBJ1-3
CASSLWAAGNTIYF
TGTGCCAGCAGCTTATGGGCAGCAGGAAACACCATATATTTT
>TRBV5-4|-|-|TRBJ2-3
CATHIGGGSTDTQYF
TGTGCCACCCATATAGGGGGTGGTAGCACAGATACGCAGTATTTT
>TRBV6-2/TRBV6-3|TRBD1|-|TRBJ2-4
CASSGTGRKNIQYF
TGTGCCAGCAGTGGGACAGGACGAAAAAACATTCAGTACTTC
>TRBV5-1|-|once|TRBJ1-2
CASREQNYGYTF
TGCGCCAGCAGGGAACAGAACTATGGCTACACCTTC
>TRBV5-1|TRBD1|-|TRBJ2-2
CASSLPGQGVAGELFF
TGCGCCAGCAGCCTCCCGGGACAGGGTGTCGCCGGGGAGCTGTTTTTT
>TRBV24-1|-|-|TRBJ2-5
CATEGQETQYF
TGTGCCACGGAGGGACAAGAGACCCAGTACTTC
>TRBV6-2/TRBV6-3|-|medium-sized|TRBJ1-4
CASSSQATNEKLFF
TGTGCCAGCAGTTCACAGGCAACTAATGAAAAACTGTTTTTT
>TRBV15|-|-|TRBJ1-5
CATSRGTSENQPQHF
TGTGCCACCAGCAGAGGGACTTCAGAAAATCAGCCCCAGCATTTT
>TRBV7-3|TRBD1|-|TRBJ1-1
CASSLTGDRATEAFF
TGTGCCAGCAGCTTAACGGGAGACAGGGCCACTGAAGCTTTCTTT
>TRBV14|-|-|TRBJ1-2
CASSSQTVPGYTF
TGTGCCAGCAGCTCGCAGACAGTTCCTGGCTACACCTTC
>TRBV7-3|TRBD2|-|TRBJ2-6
CASSLTGGRSGANVLTF
TGTGCCAGCAGCTTAACGGGCGGGAGATCTGGGGCCAACGTCCTGACTTTC
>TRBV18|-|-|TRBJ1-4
CASSPGAANEKLFF
TGTGCCAGCTCACCAGGGGCTGCTAATGAAAAACTGTTTTTT
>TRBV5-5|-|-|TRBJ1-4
CASSPMTGKLFF
TGTGCCAGCAGCCCCATGACGGGAAAACTGTTTTTT
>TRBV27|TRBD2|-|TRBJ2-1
CASSLGLADYNEQFF
TGTGCCAGCAGTTTGGGACTAGCGGACTACAATGAGCAGTTCTTC
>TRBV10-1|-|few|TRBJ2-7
CASSESAPGNYEQYF
TGCGCCAGCAGTGAGTCGGCACCCGGGAACTACGAGCAGTACTTC
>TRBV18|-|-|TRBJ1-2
CASSPRQDGYTF
TGTGCCAGCTCACCGCGACAGGATGGCTACACCTTC
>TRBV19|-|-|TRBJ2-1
CASIGGMGINEQFF
TGTGCCAGTATCGGCGGGATGGGTATCAATGAGCAGTTCTTC
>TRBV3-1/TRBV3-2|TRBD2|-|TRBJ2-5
CASSRQTSGPQETQYF
TGTGCCAGCAGCCGCCAGACTAGCGGACCCCAAGAGACCCAGTACTTC
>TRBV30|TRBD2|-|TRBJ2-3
CASGGVPSTDTQYF
TGTGCTAGCGGGGGGGTTCCAAGCACAGATACGCAGTATTTT
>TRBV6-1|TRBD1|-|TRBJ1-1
CASSVRPGQVNTEAFF
TGTGCCAGCAGTGTAAGACCGGGACAGGTGAACACTGAAGCTTTCTTT
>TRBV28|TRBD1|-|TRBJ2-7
CASGQQGSHEQYF
TGTGCCAGCGGCCAACAGGGGTCCCACGAGCAGTACTTC